This T cell receptor beta chain was obtained from a study of T cell repertoires in cytomegalovirus infection. About the study: As its CMV epitopes, the study selected recently identified HLA-C-restricted and well-studied HLA-B-restricted targets.

TCRdb reprocessed the reads with MiXCR, giving one entry per CDR3 protein. Of about 60,000 distinct CDR3 sequences listed, over 15% are singletons. As to this clonotype: The antigen remains unidentified.

This CDR3 spans 15 amino acids. Germline V gives CDR1 MNHEY, CDR2 SVGAGI. The junction had 6 bases not matched to a gene; V was cut back by 5 bases and J by 4 bases. This TCR came from a human donor in good health (CMV status not recorded). Some clones in this sample may be carry-over from other donors' samples. The V call is TRBV6-5, the J call TRBJ1-5; 9 bases agree with TRBD1. Sequencing used CD8+ T cells from cultured PBMCs, obtained from culture after CMV antigen stimulation. CDR3 nucleotides: TGTGCCAGCAGTCTCACCGGGACAGGGAATCAGCCCCAGCATTTT. Translating it yields CASSLTGTGNQPQHF.